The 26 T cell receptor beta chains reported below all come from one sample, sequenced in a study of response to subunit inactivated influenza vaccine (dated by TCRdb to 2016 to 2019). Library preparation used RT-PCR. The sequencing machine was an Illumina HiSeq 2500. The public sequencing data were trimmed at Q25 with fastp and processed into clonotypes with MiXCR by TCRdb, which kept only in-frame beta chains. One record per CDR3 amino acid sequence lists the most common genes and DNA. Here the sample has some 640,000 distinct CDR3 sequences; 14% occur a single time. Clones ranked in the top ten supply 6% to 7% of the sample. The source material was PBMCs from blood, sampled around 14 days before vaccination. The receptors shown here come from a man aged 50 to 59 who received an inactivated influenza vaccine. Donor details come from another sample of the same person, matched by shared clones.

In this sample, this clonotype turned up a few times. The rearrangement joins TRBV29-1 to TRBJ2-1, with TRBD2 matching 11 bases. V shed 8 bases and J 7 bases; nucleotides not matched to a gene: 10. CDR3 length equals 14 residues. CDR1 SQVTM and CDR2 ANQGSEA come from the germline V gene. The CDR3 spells CSSSLAGAGNEQFF. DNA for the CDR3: TGCAGCTCGTCACTAGCGGGGGCGGGGAATGAGCAGTTCTTC.

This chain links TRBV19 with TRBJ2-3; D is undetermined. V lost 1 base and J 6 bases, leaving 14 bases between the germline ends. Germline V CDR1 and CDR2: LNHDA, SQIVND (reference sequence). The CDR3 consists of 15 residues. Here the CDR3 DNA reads TGTGCCAGTAGTATAGCTGGCCTAATGGAGGATACGCAGTATTTT. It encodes CASSIAGLMEDTQYF.

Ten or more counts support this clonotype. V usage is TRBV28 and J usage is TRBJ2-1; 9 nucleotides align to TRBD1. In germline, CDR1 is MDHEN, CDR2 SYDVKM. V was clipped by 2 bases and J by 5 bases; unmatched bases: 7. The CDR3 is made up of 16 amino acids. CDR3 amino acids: CASSLRPGQGDNEQFF. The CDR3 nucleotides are TGTGCCAGCAGTTTAAGACCGGGACAGGGCGACAATGAGCAGTTCTTC.

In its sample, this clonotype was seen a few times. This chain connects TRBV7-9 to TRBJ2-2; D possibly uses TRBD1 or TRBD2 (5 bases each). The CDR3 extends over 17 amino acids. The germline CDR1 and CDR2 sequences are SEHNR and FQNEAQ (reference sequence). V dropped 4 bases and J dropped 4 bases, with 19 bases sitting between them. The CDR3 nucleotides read TGTGCCAGCAGCTCGCAGCGCCCGGGGACCGGCACCGGGGAGCTGTTTTTT. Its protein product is CASSSQRPGTGTGELFF.

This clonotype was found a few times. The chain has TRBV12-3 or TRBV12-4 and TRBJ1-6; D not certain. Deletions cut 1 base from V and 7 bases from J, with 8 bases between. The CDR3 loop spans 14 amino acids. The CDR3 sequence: CASSLDTKNSPLHF. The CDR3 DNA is TGTGCCAGCAGTTTAGACACGAAGAATTCACCCCTCCACTTT.

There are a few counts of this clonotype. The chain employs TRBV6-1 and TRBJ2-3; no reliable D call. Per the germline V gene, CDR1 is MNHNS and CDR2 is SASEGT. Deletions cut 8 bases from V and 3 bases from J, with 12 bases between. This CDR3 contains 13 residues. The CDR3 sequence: CASSGVGTDTQYF. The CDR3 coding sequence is TGTGCCAGCTCTGGGGTGGGGACAGATACGCAGTATTTT.

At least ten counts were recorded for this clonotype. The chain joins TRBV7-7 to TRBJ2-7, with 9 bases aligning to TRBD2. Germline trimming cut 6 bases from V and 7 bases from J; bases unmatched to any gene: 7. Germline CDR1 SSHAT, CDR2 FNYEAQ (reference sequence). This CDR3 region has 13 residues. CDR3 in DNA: TGTGCCAGCAGTAAACTAGCGGGTGATGAGCAGTACTTC. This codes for CASSKLAGDEQYF.

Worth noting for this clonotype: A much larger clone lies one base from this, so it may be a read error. The CDR3 region is CASGQDPPGVPTDTQYF. The CDR3 DNA reads as TGCGCCAGCGGCCAAGATCCCCCGGGGGTTCCCACAGATACGCAGTATTTT. The chain carries TRBV4-1 and TRBJ2-3; a weak D match, TRBD2 (6 bases). Germline-derived CDR1 and CDR2 are MGHRA and YSYEKL. The CDR3 contains 17 residues.

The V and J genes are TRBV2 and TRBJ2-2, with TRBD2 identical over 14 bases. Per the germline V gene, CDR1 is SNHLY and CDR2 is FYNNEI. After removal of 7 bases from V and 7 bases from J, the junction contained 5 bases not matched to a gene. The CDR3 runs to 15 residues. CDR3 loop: CASNRLAGGVGELFF. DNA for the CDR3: TGTGCCAGCAACAGACTAGCGGGAGGGGTCGGGGAGCTGTTTTTT.

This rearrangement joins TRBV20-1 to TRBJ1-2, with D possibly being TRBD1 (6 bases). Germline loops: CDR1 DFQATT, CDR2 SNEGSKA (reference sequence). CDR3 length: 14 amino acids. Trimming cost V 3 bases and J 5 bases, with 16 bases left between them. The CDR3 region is CSASPAGTKYGYTF. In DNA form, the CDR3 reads TGCAGTGCTAGCCCCGCCGGGACAAAGTATGGCTACACCTTC.

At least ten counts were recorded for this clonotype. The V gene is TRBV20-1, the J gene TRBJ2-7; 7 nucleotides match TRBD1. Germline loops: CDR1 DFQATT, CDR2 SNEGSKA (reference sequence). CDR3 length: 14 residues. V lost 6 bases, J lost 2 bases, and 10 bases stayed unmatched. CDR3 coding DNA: TGCAGTGCCCCTAGCCAGGGGGAAACCTACGAGCAGTACTTC. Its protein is CSAPSQGETYEQYF.

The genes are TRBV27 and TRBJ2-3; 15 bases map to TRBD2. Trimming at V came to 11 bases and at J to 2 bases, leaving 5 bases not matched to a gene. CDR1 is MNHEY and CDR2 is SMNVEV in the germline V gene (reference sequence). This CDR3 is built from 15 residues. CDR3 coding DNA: TGTGCCGTGGGACTAGCGGGAGGACTCACAGATACGCAGTATTTT. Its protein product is CAVGLAGGLTDTQYF.

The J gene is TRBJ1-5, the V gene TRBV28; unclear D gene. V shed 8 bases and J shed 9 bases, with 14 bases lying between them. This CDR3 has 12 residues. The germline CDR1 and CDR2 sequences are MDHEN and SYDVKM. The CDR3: CASLGGKRPQHF. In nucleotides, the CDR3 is TGTGCCAGCCTGGGAGGGAAACGGCCCCAGCATTTT.

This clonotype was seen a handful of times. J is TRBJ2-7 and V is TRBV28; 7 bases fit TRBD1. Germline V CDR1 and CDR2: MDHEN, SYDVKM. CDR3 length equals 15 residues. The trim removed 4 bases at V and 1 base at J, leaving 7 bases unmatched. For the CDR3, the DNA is TGTGCCAGCAGTTCACCGACAGGGCCTTCCTACGAGCAGTACTTC. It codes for CASSSPTGPSYEQYF.

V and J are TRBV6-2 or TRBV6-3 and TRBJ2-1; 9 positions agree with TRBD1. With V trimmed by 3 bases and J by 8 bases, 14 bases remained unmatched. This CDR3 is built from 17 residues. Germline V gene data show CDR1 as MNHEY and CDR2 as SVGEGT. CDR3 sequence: CASSYDGTGSLLYEQFF. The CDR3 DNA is TGTGCCAGCAGTTATGATGGGACAGGGAGCCTGTTGTATGAGCAGTTCTTC.

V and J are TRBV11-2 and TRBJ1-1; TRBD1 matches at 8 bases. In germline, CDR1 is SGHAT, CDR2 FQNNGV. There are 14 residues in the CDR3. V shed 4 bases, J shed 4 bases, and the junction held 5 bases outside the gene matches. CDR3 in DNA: TGTGCCAGCAGCTCAGGACAGGGTCCCACTGAAGCTTTCTTT. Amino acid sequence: CASSSGQGPTEAFF.

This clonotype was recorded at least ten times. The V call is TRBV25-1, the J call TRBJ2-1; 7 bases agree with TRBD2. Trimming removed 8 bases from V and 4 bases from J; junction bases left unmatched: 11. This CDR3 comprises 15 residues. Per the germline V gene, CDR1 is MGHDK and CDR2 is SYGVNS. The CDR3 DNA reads TGTGCCAGCGGTGGGCTAGCGGACCCGTACAATGAGCAGTTCTTC. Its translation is CASGGLADPYNEQFF.

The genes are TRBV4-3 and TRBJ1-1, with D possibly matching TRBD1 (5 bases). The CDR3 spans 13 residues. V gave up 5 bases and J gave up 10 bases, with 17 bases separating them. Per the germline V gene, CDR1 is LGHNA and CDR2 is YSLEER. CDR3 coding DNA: TGCGCCAGCAGCGAGGGCCAGCCGGGACTAGCTTTCTTT. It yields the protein CASSEGQPGLAFF.

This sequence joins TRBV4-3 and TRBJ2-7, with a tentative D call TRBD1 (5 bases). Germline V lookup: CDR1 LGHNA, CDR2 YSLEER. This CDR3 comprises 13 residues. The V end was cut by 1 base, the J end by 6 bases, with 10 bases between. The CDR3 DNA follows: TGCGCCAGCAGCCAAGGAATAAGGGGCGAGCAGTACTTC. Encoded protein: CASSQGIRGEQYF.

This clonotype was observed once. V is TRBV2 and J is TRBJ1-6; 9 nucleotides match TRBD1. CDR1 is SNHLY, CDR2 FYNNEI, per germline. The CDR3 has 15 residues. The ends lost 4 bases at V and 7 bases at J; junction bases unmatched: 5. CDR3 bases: TGTGCCAGCAGTGTGGACAGGGGTTGGAATTCACCCCTCCACTTT. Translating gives CASSVDRGWNSPLHF.

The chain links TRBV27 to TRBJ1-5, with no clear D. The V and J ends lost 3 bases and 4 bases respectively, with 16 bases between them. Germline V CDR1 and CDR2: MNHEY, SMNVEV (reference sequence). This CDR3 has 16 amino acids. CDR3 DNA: TGTGCCAGCAGTTTTAGAGGGCCCATCGGAAATCAGCCCCAGCATTTT. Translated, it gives CASSFRGPIGNQPQHF.

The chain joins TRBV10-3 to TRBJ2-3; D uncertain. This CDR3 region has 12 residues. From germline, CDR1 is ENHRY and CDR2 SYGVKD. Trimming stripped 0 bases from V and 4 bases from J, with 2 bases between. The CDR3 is CAISESSDTQYF. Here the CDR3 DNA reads TGTGCCATCAGTGAGTCGTCAGATACGCAGTATTTT.

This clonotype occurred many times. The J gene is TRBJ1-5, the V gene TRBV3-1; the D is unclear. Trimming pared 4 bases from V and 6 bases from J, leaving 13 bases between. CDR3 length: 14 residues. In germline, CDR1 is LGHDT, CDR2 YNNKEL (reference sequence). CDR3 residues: CASSLDSSRQPQHF. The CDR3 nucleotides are TGTGCCAGCAGCCTCGATTCCTCACGTCAGCCCCAGCATTTT.

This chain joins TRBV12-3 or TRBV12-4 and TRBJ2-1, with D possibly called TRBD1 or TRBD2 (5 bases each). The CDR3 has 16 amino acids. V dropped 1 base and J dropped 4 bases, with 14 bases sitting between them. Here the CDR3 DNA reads TGTGCCAGCAGTTTAGGTCCGGGACGACTTTACAATGAGCAGTTCTTC. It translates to CASSLGPGRLYNEQFF.

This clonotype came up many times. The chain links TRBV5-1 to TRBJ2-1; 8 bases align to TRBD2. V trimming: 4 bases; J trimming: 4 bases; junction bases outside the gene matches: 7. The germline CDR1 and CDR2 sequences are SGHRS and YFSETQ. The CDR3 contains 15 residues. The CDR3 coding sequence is TGCGCCAGCAGCCCTGGACTAGCTGATTACAATGAGCAGTTCTTC. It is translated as CASSPGLADYNEQFF.

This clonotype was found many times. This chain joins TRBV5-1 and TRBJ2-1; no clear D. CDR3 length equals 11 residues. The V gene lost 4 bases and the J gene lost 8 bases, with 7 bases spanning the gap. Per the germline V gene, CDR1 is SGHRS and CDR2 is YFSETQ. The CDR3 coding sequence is TGCGCCAGCAGCCCGGTCGATGAGCAGTTCTTC. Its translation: CASSPVDEQFF.